One sample yielded the 27 T cell receptor beta chains listed below, sequenced in a study of cytomegalovirus exposure and HLA in healthy donors. 60 Vbeta and 13 Jbeta primers were used in PCR. Libraries were prepared by immunoSEQ multiplex PCR; TCRdb keeps only in-frame clonotypes and omits some of them. The sample holds about 160,000 clones, 75% to 90% seen once. Sequencing was done on a sample of PBMCs. The origin of the receptors is a male donor in good health and CMV-seropositive.

The chain is built from TRBV10-3 and TRBJ2-5; D ambiguous. With the DNA end fitting TRBJ2-7 better, the J assignment may be wrong. Germline V gene lookup returns CDR1 ENHRY and CDR2 SYGVKD. CDR3 length: 12 amino acids. CDR3 residues: CAIRRNSYEQYF. The CDR3 DNA sequence: TGTGCCATCAGGAGGAACTCCTACGAGCAGTACTTC.

This clone came up once. J is TRBJ1-1 and V is TRBV11-3; D is unresolved. The CDR3 sequence is 12 residues long. The V and J ends lost 6 bases and 1 base respectively, with 6 bases between them. Germline V gives CDR1 SGHNT, CDR2 YENEEA. The chain's CDR3 is CASSRGNTEAFF. In DNA form, the CDR3 reads TGTGCCAGCAGTCGAGGGAACACTGAAGCTTTCTTT.

The chain carries TRBV5-4 and TRBJ2-7, with 8 bases identical to TRBD1. The germline V gene encodes CDR1 SGHNT and CDR2 YYREEE (reference sequence). The CDR3 has 13 amino acids. Germline trimming cut 6 bases from V and 1 base from J; bases unmatched to any gene: 3. CDR3 DNA: TGTGCCAGCACGGGACAGGCGTCCTACGAGCAGTACTTC. Translation: CASTGQASYEQYF.

The V call is TRBV27, the J call TRBJ2-6, with D unclear. The length of the CDR3 is 13 residues. Germline V lookup: CDR1 MNHEY, CDR2 SMNVEV (reference sequence). The germline V and J ends were trimmed by 7 bases and 0 bases, with 4 bases remaining between them. The chain's CDR3 is CASTFSGANVLTF. The CDR3 nucleotides are TGTGCCAGCACCTTCTCTGGGGCCAACGTCCTGACTTTC.

V is TRBV5-1 and J is TRBJ2-7; D is undetermined. This CDR3 spans 14 amino acids. Trimming removed 4 bases at V and 4 bases at J, with 15 bases between. From germline, CDR1 is SGHRS and CDR2 YFSETQ. Here the CDR3 reads CASSIASLEYEQYF. The CDR3 region has the DNA TGCGCCAGCAGCATAGCCTCCCTGGAATACGAGCAGTACTTC.

CDR3 protein: CASSLGQTSGNTIYF. CDR3 nucleotides: TGTGCCAGCAGCTTGGGACAGACCTCTGGAAACACCATATATTTT. V is TRBV5-4 and J is TRBJ1-3; a weak D match, TRBD1 (5 bases). The V gene lost 0 bases and the J gene lost 0 bases, with 7 bases spanning the gap. There are 15 residues in the CDR3. Per the germline V gene, CDR1 is SGHNT and CDR2 is YYREEE (reference sequence).

This chain links TRBV7-2 with TRBJ1-4; D remains unclear. In germline, CDR1 is SGHTA, CDR2 FQGNSA. This CDR3 has 12 residues. The V end was cut by 3 bases, the J end by 8 bases, with 7 bases between. Here the CDR3 reads CASSFRLEKLFF. The CDR3 nucleotides read TGTGCCAGCAGCTTCCGTCTGGAAAAACTGTTTTTT.

The J gene is TRBJ2-7, the V gene TRBV29-1, with 7 bases fitting TRBD1. The V and J ends lost 8 bases and 3 bases, in that order; junction bases with no gene match: 10. Per germline, CDR1 SQVTM and CDR2 ANQGSEA. The CDR3 consists of 13 residues. CDR3 bases: TGCAGCTTTACCGGGACAGACTTCTACGAGCAGTACTTC. This sequence encodes CSFTGTDFYEQYF.

The genes are TRBV7-8 and TRBJ2-5; TRBD2 matches at 7 bases. The CDR3 runs to 13 residues. Germline-derived CDR1 and CDR2 are SGHVS and FQNEAQ. The V segment lost 5 bases and the J segment 4 bases; nucleotides outside the gene matches: 4. DNA of the CDR3: TGTGCCAGCAGCCCCGGACTAGGAGAGACCCAGTACTTC. Protein sequence: CASSPGLGETQYF.

The rearrangement uses TRBV19 and TRBJ2-1, with 10 bases aligning to TRBD2. This CDR3 comprises 15 residues. The J segment lost 9 bases and the V segment lost 2 bases, leaving 7 bases of the junction unmatched. Germline CDR1 is LNHDA and CDR2 is SQIVND (reference sequence). The CDR3 here is CASSIQAGGSREQFF. The CDR3 DNA follows: TGTGCCAGTAGTATACAAGCGGGAGGGTCCCGTGAGCAGTTCTTC.

The CDR3 here is CASSQDKAGINEQFF. CDR3 DNA: TGCGCCAGCAGCCAAGATAAGGCAGGGATCAATGAGCAGTTCTTC. The chain recombines TRBV4-1 with TRBJ2-1; D might be TRBD1 (5 bases). V was shortened by 0 bases and J by 6 bases, with 12 bases between the two germline ends. The CDR3 contains 15 residues. Germline values: CDR1 MGHRA, CDR2 YSYEKL.

CDR3 sequence: CASSSQTGSETQYF. The CDR3 nucleotides are TGTGCCAGCAGCTCCCAGACAGGGTCAGAGACCCAGTACTTC. The chain recombines TRBV11-1 with TRBJ2-5, with TRBD1 identical over 7 bases. V was clipped by 4 bases and J by 4 bases; unmatched bases: 6. The CDR3 has 14 amino acids. The germline V gene has CDR1 SGHAT and CDR2 FQDESV (reference sequence). The variable domain in full, completed from reference TRBV11-1 and TRBJ2-5, reads EAEVAQSPRYKITEKSQAVAFWCDPISGHATLYWYRQILGQGPELLVQFQDESVVDDSQLPKDRFSAERLKGVDSTLKIQPAELGDSAMYLCASSSQTGSETQYFGPGTRLLVL.

This chain's CDR3 is CSVAQESGNTIYF. The CDR3 region has the DNA TGCAGCGTTGCACAGGAGTCTGGAAACACCATATATTTT. This chain uses TRBV29-1 with TRBJ1-3, with D possibly matching TRBD1 (5 bases). Germline CDR1 reads SQVTM; CDR2 reads ANQGSEA. CDR3 size: 13 residues. Trimming cost V 4 bases and J 1 base, with 8 bases left between them.

This clone was observed a few times. The J gene is TRBJ2-1, the V gene TRBV19; possible D gene TRBD1, 6 bases. Trimming removed 4 bases at V and 7 bases at J, with 14 bases between. Germline lookup yields CDR1 LNHDA and CDR2 SQIVND (reference sequence). CDR3 length equals 14 residues. CDR3 DNA sequence: TGTGCCAGTAGTAGGGGCAGGGGCGTGAATGAGCAGTTCTTC. Its translation is CASSRGRGVNEQFF.

CDR3 DNA sequence: TGCAGTGCCGAGATCGAGGGAAAACTGTTTTTT. This encodes CSAEIEGKLFF. The chain links TRBV20-1 to TRBJ1-4; D is unclear. Trimming shortened V by 6 bases and J by 10 bases, and 12 bases separated the two germline ends. This CDR3 contains 11 residues. CDR1 is DFQATT, CDR2 SNEGSKA, per germline (reference sequence).

This clone was observed a single time. The rearrangement joins TRBV5-6 to TRBJ1-2, with 8 nucleotides matching TRBD1. V was pared by 5 bases and J by 6 bases, with 9 bases of the junction left unmatched. CDR3 size: 14 residues. CDR1 is SGHDT and CDR2 is YYEEEE in the germline V gene. CDR3 sequence (DNA): TGTGCCAGCAGGCCGGCAGGGGGCGTCCATGGCTACACCTTC. The encoded protein is CASRPAGGVHGYTF.

The chain joins TRBV21-1 to TRBJ2-2; TRBD2 is the table's D call, not checked against the DNA. TRBV21-1 is a listed pseudogene. The CDR3 is 17 amino acids. The CDR3 here is CASSKLDSGPNTGELFF. CDR3 nucleotide sequence: TGTGCCAGCAGCAAGTTGGATAGCGGCCCGAACACCGGGGAGCTGTTTTTT.

Comment on this clone: One junction end does not reproduce the germline sequence, and a read error may be involved. V gene TRBV7-9 combines with J gene TRBJ1-2; tentatively, D is TRBD1 (6 bases). The CDR3 consists of 16 residues. CDR1 is SEHNR and CDR2 is FQNEAQ in the germline V gene (reference sequence). In nucleotides, the CDR3 is TGTTCCAGCAGCTTAGCCCCGGGGGGCACCCTCTATGGCTACACCTTC. It encodes CSSSLAPGGTLYGYTF.

V usage is TRBV6-6 and J usage is TRBJ1-2; D possibly corresponds to TRBD1 (6 bases). V was cut by 4 bases and J by 5 bases, with 11 bases left in between. CDR3 size: 13 residues. The germline V gene encodes CDR1 MNHNY and CDR2 SVGAGI (reference sequence). The CDR3 loop reads CASSSRDIYGYTF. Here the CDR3 DNA reads TGTGCCAGCAGTTCCCGGGACATTTATGGCTACACCTTC.

This clone was seen only once. The junction departs from the called germline gene at one end, perhaps through a read error. The V and J genes are TRBV6-1 and TRBJ1-6, with TRBD1 as a possible D gene (5 bases). The CDR3 totals 12 residues. Germline V gene sequence: CDR1 MNHNS, CDR2 SASEGT. The CDR3 is CASSEAESGPLF. CDR3 nucleotide sequence: TGTGCCAGCAGTGAAGCGGAATCAGGGCCTCTATTT.

This chain connects TRBV6-1 to TRBJ1-2; D is ambiguous. The CDR3 sequence is 14 residues long. The V end lost 5 bases, the J end lost 4 bases, and 14 bases lay between the germline ends. CDR1 is MNHNS and CDR2 is SASEGT in the germline V gene. The CDR3 loop is CASSPGVVSYGYTF. The DNA of the CDR3 is TGTGCCAGCAGTCCCGGAGTAGTCAGCTATGGCTACACCTTC.

The gene calls are TRBV9 and TRBJ2-1, with 10 bases fitting TRBD2. V shed 2 bases and J 8 bases; nucleotides not matched to a gene: 10. CDR1 is SGDLS and CDR2 is YYNGEE in the germline V gene. The CDR3 totals 16 residues. CDR3 DNA: TGTGCCAGCAGCGTTAGGGTTAGCGGGAGGATCGATGAGCAGTTCTTC. This encodes CASSVRVSGRIDEQFF.

This chain joins TRBV5-1 and TRBJ2-2; 7 bases agree with TRBD2. The J segment lost 7 bases and the V segment lost 1 base, leaving 1 base of the junction unmatched. Germline V CDR1 and CDR2: SGHRS, YFSETQ. This CDR3 region has 13 residues. The chain's CDR3 is CASSLREVGELFF. CDR3 sequence (DNA): TGCGCCAGCAGCTTGCGGGAGGTCGGGGAGCTGTTTTTT.

The genes are TRBV10-3 and TRBJ2-3; no clear D gene. The CDR3 length is 15 residues. Germline CDR1 and CDR2: ENHRY and SYGVKD. Trimming left V 8 bases short and J 1 base short, with 16 bases between. This chain's CDR3 is CAIALTGGGTDTQYF. CDR3 nucleotide sequence: TGTGCCATCGCCCTGACGGGTGGTGGCACAGATACGCAGTATTTT.

The V gene is TRBV6-1, the J gene TRBJ2-7; 9 bases line up with TRBD2. The CDR3 covers 14 residues. V trimming: 7 bases; J trimming: 3 bases; junction bases outside the gene matches: 7. From germline, CDR1 is MNHNS and CDR2 SASEGT. The CDR3 nucleotides are TGTGCCAGCATTAGCGGGAGAGCGTTCTACGAGCAGTACTTC. This encodes CASISGRAFYEQYF.

The rearrangement joins TRBV7-9 to TRBJ2-1, with 11 bases identical to TRBD2. Trimming cost V 5 bases and J 7 bases; bases outside gene matches: 10. The CDR3 extends over 16 amino acids. Per the germline V gene, CDR1 is SEHNR and CDR2 is FQNEAQ (reference sequence). The CDR3 loop is CASSLGGASGRNEQFF. CDR3 sequence (DNA): TGTGCCAGCAGCCTAGGAGGGGCTAGCGGGAGGAATGAGCAGTTCTTC.

The chain has TRBV4-1 and TRBJ2-2, with D perhaps TRBD2 (6 bases). The V and J ends lost 0 bases and 3 bases respectively, with 14 bases between them. This CDR3 spans 17 amino acids. Germline CDR1 is MGHRA and CDR2 is YSYEKL. The CDR3 region is CASSQDIGGVDTGELFF. The CDR3 nucleotides are TGCGCCAGCAGCCAAGATATCGGGGGTGTCGACACCGGGGAGCTGTTTTTT.